A selection of T cell receptor beta chains follows, all from one sample in a study of OX40 agonist ivuxolimab in advanced cancers. The repertoire was sequenced with immunoSEQ multiplex PCR; TCRdb's copy has only in-frame clones and lacks some. The sample includes about 55,000 clones, approximately 84% of them seen just once. Sequencing was performed on CD4+ or CD8+ T cells sorted from blood, taken in a trial of the OX40 agonist ivuxolimab. The receptors come from an adult with an advanced solid tumor such as melanoma, head and neck, liver or kidney cancer. CDR3s include the opening cysteine and the closing phenylalanine or tryptophan. A D gene is named only where the DNA matches it firmly. Clone size is given for some rows only: seen once, a few or many times, or a class if the clone is expanded.

TRBJ1-5 . . TRBV27 15 CASSFVPGDNQPQHF TGTGCCAGCAGTTTCGTCCCAGGGGATAATCAGCCCCAGCATTTT
TRBJ2-3 once . TRBV27 13 CASSSLITDTQYF TGTGCCAGCAGTTCCCTTATCACAGATACGCAGTATTTT
TRBJ2-1 . TRBD2 TRBV5-1 15 CASSLAGRELDEQFF TGCGCCAGCAGCTTGGCGGGGCGGGAGCTAGATGAGCAGTTCTTC
TRBJ2-7 . . TRBV6-5 14 CASSYSWTDYEQYF TGTGCCAGCAGTTACTCTTGGACAGACTACGAGCAGTACTTC
TRBJ2-1 . . TRBV9 14 CASSVVPASNEQFF TGTGCCAGCAGCGTAGTTCCGGCATCCAATGAGCAGTTCTTC
TRBJ2-3 . . TRBV11-3 17 CASSLRVGAWGTDTQYF TGTGCCAGCAGCTTACGGGTAGGAGCGTGGGGCACAGATACGCAGTATTTT
TRBJ1-2 . . TRBV11-3 13 CASSPDGNYGYTF TGTGCCAGCAGCCCAGACGGAAACTATGGCTACACCTTC
TRBJ2-1 once . TRBV7-3 15 CASSLSRGGYNEQFF TGTGCCAGCAGCTTAAGCAGGGGAGGCTACAATGAGCAGTTCTTC
TRBJ2-2 . . TRBV7-7 14 CASGLRGGTGELFF TGTGCCAGCGGCCTCAGGGGTGGGACCGGGGAGCTGTTTTTT
TRBJ2-3 . TRBD1 TRBV7-2 12 CASSIGTGDQYF TGTGCCAGCAGCATAGGGACAGGCGATCAGTATTTT
TRBJ2-2 . . TRBV7-8 14 CASSFNWNTGELFF TGTGCCAGCAGCTTTAACTGGAACACCGGGGAGCTGTTTTTT
TRBJ2-7 . TRBD2 TRBV27 14 CASRRTSGPYEQYF TGTGCCAGCAGGAGGACTAGTGGTCCCTACGAGCAGTACTTC
TRBJ1-2 . TRBD1 TRBV5-6 16 CASSLNDRAAHYGYTF TGTGCCAGCAGCTTGAATGACAGGGCAGCCCACTATGGCTACACCTTC
TRBJ2-3 . . TRBV21-1 18 CASSKVETGTGSTDTQYF TGTGCCAGCAGCAAAGTGGAGACCGGGACAGGGTCCACAGATACGCAGTATTTT
TRBJ2-3 few TRBD2 TRBV5-4 17 CASSLGPSGGITDTQYF TGTGCCAGCAGCTTGGGCCCCAGCGGGGGGATAACAGATACGCAGTATTTT
TRBJ1-5 . . TRBV5-1 14 CASSLDRADQPQHF TGCGCCAGCAGCTTGGACAGGGCTGATCAGCCCCAGCATTTT
TRBJ2-1 once TRBD2 TRBV14 16 CASSLPGLAGDNEQFF TGTGCCAGCAGCCTACCGGGACTAGCGGGAGACAATGAGCAGTTCTTC
TRBJ2-7 once TRBD2 TRBV5-4 15 CASSLWVTGGYEQYF TGTGCCAGCAGCTTGTGGGTAACGGGAGGGTACGAGCAGTACTTC
TRBJ2-1 . TRBD1 TRBV5-4 12 CASRPTTGGEFF TGTGCCAGCAGGCCGACTACAGGGGGAGAGTTCTTC
TRBJ1-1 . . TRBV19 13 CASRRSGVLEAFF TGTGCCAGTAGACGTTCAGGGGTGTTGGAGGCTTTCTTT
TRBJ2-2 . . TRBV18 17 CASSPVMNAQNTGELFF TGTGCCAGCTCACCTGTTATGAACGCCCAGAACACCGGGGAGCTGTTTTTT
TRBJ1-5 once TRBD1 TRBV19 12 CAGGQGDQPQHF TGTGCCGGAGGACAGGGGGATCAGCCCCAGCATTTT
TRBJ2-7 . . TRBV5-6 16 CASSLLEGSMAYEQYF TGTGCCAGCAGCTTGTTGGAGGGGAGTATGGCCTACGAGCAGTACTTC
TRBJ1-2 . . TRBV5-1 15 CASSFEGVAPYGYTF TGCGCCAGCAGCTTTGAGGGCGTGGCGCCCTATGGCTACACCTTC
TRBJ2-2 . . TRBV5-5 12 CASSLEVGELFF TGTGCCAGCAGCTTGGAGGTCGGGGAGCTGTTTTTT
TRBJ2-1 once TRBD2 TRBV10-3 14 CAIMVAGDYNEQFF TGTGCCATCATGGTAGCGGGCGACTACAATGAGCAGTTCTTC
TRBJ2-7 . TRBD2 TRBV6-1 16 CASSEAPGAGAYEQYF TGTGCCAGCAGTGAAGCGCCGGGAGCGGGGGCCTACGAGCAGTACTTC